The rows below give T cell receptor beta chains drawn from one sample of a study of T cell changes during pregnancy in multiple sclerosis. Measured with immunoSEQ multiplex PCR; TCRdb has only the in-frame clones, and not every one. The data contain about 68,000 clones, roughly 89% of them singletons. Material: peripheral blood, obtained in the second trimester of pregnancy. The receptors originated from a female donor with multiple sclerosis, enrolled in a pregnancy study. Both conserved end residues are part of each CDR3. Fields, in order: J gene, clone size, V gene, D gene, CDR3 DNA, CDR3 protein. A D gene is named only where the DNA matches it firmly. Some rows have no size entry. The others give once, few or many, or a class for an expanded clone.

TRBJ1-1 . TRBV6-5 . TGTGCCAGCATAAGTCTGTTTGAGTGGACTGAAGCTTTCTTT CASISLFEWTEAFF
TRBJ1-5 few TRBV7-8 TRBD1 TGTGCCAGCAGCCCTACAGGGGGCGCGAACAATCAGCCCCAGCATTTT CASSPTGGANNQPQHF
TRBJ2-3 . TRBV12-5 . TGTGCTACGGCAGGCAGCACAGATACGCAGTATTTT CATAGSTDTQYF
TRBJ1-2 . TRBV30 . TGTGCCTGGAGTGTGAGTAATGGCTACACCTTC CAWSVSNGYTF
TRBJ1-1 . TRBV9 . TGTGCCAGCAGCGTCGGAGGAGTTATGAACACTGAAGCTTTCTTT CASSVGGVMNTEAFF
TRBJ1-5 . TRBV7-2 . TGTGCCAGCAGCTTTGTAGGGTCAGGGTCCAATCAGCCCCAGCATTTT CASSFVGSGSNQPQHF
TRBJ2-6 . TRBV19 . TGTGCCAGTAGTCCCGGCCAGGGTTCTGGGGCCAACGTCCTGACTTTC CASSPGQGSGANVLTF
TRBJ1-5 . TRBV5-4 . TGTGCCAGCAGCTTGGGGCAGGGAAGGAATCAGCCCCAGCATTTT CASSLGQGRNQPQHF
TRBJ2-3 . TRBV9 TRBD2 TGTGCCAGCAGCGTAGAGCGGGGGCGGGGGGGCAAAGATACGCAGTATTTT CASSVERGRGGKDTQYF
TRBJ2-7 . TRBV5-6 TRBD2 TGTGCCAGCAGCCAGGGGCCGGGGGGGCTAAGTTACGAGCAGTACTTC CASSQGPGGLSYEQYF
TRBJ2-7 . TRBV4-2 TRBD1 TGTGCCAGCAGCCAGCCGACAGGGGCCCCCTACGAGCAGTACTTC CASSQPTGAPYEQYF
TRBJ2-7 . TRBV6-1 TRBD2 TGTGCCAGCCGCCGGGGGGTCGAGCAGTACTTC CASRRGVEQYF
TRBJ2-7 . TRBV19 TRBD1 TGTGCCAGTAGTACCCGTCGACAGGGGTCTGGCTACGAGCAGTACTTC CASSTRRQGSGYEQYF
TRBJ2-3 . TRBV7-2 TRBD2 TGTGCCAGCAGCCCAGAGCCGGGACTAGCGACGGATACGCAGTATTTT CASSPEPGLATDTQYF
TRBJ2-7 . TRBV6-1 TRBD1 TGTGCCAGCAGCATTTCCGGGACAGGGAGATCCGAGCAGTACTTC CASSISGTGRSEQYF
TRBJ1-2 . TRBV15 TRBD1 TGTGCCACCAGCAGAGGAACAAGGGGGGACAGCTATGGCTACACCTTC CATSRGTRGDSYGYTF
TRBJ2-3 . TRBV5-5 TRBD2 TGTGCCAGCAGCTTACTAGCGGGGTTAAGCACAGATACGCAGTATTTT CASSLLAGLSTDTQYF
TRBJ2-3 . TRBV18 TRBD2 TGTGCCAGCTCAACCGATCTAGCGGGGACAGATACGCAGTATTTT CASSTDLAGTDTQYF
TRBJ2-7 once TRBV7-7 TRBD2 TGTGCCAGCAGCCAGGGACTAGCTGACGAGCAGTACTTC CASSQGLADEQYF
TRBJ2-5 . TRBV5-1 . TGCGCCAGCAGCCTAGCTACAAACATTAATATTCAAGAGACCCAGTACTTC CASSLATNINIQETQYF
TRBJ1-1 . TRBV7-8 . TGTGCCAGCAGCACGGGGAGTCGGGGCACTGAAGCTTTCTTT CASSTGSRGTEAFF
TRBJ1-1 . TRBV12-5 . TGTGCTAGTGGTTTGGTAAGGTGGGGGCGCATAGAAGCTTTCTTT CASGLVRWGRIEAFF
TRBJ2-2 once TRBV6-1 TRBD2 TGTGCCACGGGGGGACCGAACACCGGGGAGCTGTTTTTT CATGGPNTGELFF
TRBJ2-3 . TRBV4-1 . TGCGCCAGCAGCCAAGAGGCCAGAACCCCAGATACGCAGTATTTT CASSQEARTPDTQYF
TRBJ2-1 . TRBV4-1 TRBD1 TGCGCCAGCAGCCAAGTGCCGGGACAGGGGGCTTACGGTGAGCAGTTCTTC CASSQVPGQGAYGEQFF
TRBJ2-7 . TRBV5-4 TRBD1 TGTGCCAGCAGCTTGACAGGGGGGTCTGGCGAGCAGTACTTC CASSLTGGSGEQYF
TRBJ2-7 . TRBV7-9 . TGTGCCAGCAGCCCCGCAGGGGACTACGAGCAGTACTTC CASSPAGDYEQYF
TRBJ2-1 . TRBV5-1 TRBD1 TGCGCCAGCAGCTCCTATGTGACAGGGCCCAATGAGCAGTTCTTC CASSSYVTGPNEQFF
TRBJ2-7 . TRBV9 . TGTGCCAGCAGCGTACAGGCTGGGTTCTACGAGCAGTACTTC CASSVQAGFYEQYF
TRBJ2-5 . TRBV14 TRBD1 TGTGCCAGCAGCCAAGCCAGGGGGCGCGGTGGGGAGACCCAGTACTTC CASSQARGRGGETQYF
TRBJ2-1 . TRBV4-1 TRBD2 TGCGCCAGCAGCCACGCGGGCGGGGGTTACAATGAGCAGTTCTTC CASSHAGGGYNEQFF
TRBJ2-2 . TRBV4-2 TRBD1 TGTGCCAGCAGCCAACGCAGGGGGCTTGACACCGGGGAGCTGTTTTTT CASSQRRGLDTGELFF
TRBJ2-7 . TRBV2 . TGTGCCAGCAGTGAATCCCGGGGAACCTACGAGCAGTACTTC CASSESRGTYEQYF
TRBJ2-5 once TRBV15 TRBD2 TGTGCCACCAGCAGAGTAAGTGGGGGACTAGCGGCGGAGACCCAGTACTTC CATSRVSGGLAAETQYF
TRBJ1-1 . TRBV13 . TGTGCCAGCAGCTTTTTGACAGATCGGATGAACACTGAAGCTTTCTTT CASSFLTDRMNTEAFF